What follows are 2 T cell receptor beta chains derived from one specimen sequenced in a study of cytomegalovirus exposure and HLA in healthy donors. It was with 60 Vbeta and 13 Jbeta primers that the PCR ran. The repertoire was sequenced with immunoSEQ multiplex PCR; TCRdb's copy has only in-frame clones and lacks some. The sample consists of about 190,000 clones, about three quarters of them appearing once. Sequenced: PBMCs. The receptors here all came from a woman between 40 and 50 years old in good health and CMV-seronegative.

This clone was seen only once. The V call is TRBV10-3, the J call TRBJ2-7; TRBD1 agrees at 10 bases. Trimming at V came to 11 bases and at J to 2 bases, leaving 3 bases not matched to a gene. This CDR3 has 12 amino acids. Per germline, CDR1 ENHRY and CDR2 SYGVKD. This CDR3 reads CAGGQGAYEQYF. The CDR3 nucleotides read TGTGCCGGTGGACAGGGGGCCTACGAGCAGTACTTC.

Only a few counts were recorded for this clone. The rearrangement uses TRBV7-2 and TRBJ2-3; 7 nucleotides agree with TRBD2. The CDR3 spans 13 residues. Germline V gene lookup returns CDR1 SGHTA and CDR2 FQGNSA. The J segment lost 6 bases and the V segment lost 2 bases, leaving 2 bases of the junction unmatched. The CDR3: CASSLTREDTQYF. The CDR3 nucleotides read TGTGCCAGCAGCTTAACGCGGGAGGATACGCAGTATTTT.